This T cell receptor (beta chain) was sequenced in a study of T cells in Graves' hyperthyroidism and ophthalmopathy. Participants, patients aged 18 to 65, had newly diagnosed hyperthyroidism with a duration under 2 months. Extraction of PBMCs used roughly 9.3 ml of fresh peripheral blood. This clonotype was seen a few times. What it binds is not known. In germline, CDR1 is SQVTM, CDR2 ANQGSEA. V lost 6 bases and J lost 2; bases outside the gene matches: 11. CDR3 size: 16 residues. It was RNA transcripts that yielded the amplified TCR beta CDR3 regions. First-round RT-PCR of the TCR CDR3 relied on the HTBI primer set. From the multiplex PCR reads, TCRdb called clonotypes with MiXCR, one entry per CDR3 protein. The sample lists about 210,000 distinct CDR3 sequences, 17% seen once, with approximately 46% in the top ten. The study, taken as a whole, reports: Separation of ophthalmopathy from stable hyperthyroidism was achieved by a 13 V-J model. Expanded thyroid clonotypes (above 0.001) were mostly also found in blood.

Sequencing was done on a sample of blood. This receptor was taken from a man aged 50 to 60 with Graves' hyperthyroidism. The genes are TRBV29-1 and TRBJ2-7; 12 bases fit TRBD2. CDR3 sequence reads: CSVWNRGLAGTYEQYF. The CDR3, as DNA: TGCAGCGTGTGGAACAGGGGACTAGCGGGTACCTACGAGCAGTACTTC.